Listed below are T cell receptor beta chains from one sample, sequenced in a study of blood T cells in healthy people across ages. MiXCR, run by TCRdb on the 5' RACE reads, gives a single entry per CDR3 protein. Among about 1,400,000 distinct CDR3 sequences, approximately 63% were seen once, and the ten largest hold 6.5% to 8.5%. Material: blood. Source of these receptors: a man aged 18-30 years in good health. Each CDR3 is given with its conserved first and last residue. The D gene is left open where the match is weak. Some rows mark clone size as missing; the rest say once, few, many or name a class of expanded clone.

d_gene: TRBD2
abundance: .
v_gene: TRBV6-2/TRBV6-3
j_gene: TRBJ2-7
CDR3nt: TGTGCCAGCAGCACCTCGACTAGCGGGGGCTACGAGCAGTACTTC
CDR3aa: CASSTSTSGGYEQYF

d_gene: .
abundance: .
v_gene: TRBV27
j_gene: TRBJ1-1
CDR3nt: TGTGCCAGCAGTGTGGGGGGGTCCAACACTGAAGCTTTCTTT
CDR3aa: CASSVGGSNTEAFF

d_gene: .
abundance: .
v_gene: TRBV20-1
j_gene: TRBJ2-3
CDR3nt: TGCAGTGCTAGAGGTGGTGGCGGCCGGGCAGATACGCAGTATTTT
CDR3aa: CSARGGGGRADTQYF

d_gene: TRBD1
abundance: .
v_gene: TRBV11-2
j_gene: TRBJ2-5
CDR3nt: TGTGCCAGCAGCCCGATGACAGGGTACCAAGAGACCCAGTACTTC
CDR3aa: CASSPMTGYQETQYF

d_gene: TRBD2
abundance: .
v_gene: TRBV2
j_gene: TRBJ2-1
CDR3nt: TGTGCCAGCAGTGGACCCGCGGGAGTTCTGTTCTTC
CDR3aa: CASSGPAGVLFF

d_gene: .
abundance: .
v_gene: TRBV20-1
j_gene: TRBJ1-4
CDR3nt: TGCAGTGCTCAAGGACACAGGGACAATAATGAAAAACTGTTTTTT
CDR3aa: CSAQGHRDNNEKLFF

d_gene: TRBD2
abundance: .
v_gene: TRBV12-3/TRBV12-4
j_gene: TRBJ2-1
CDR3nt: TGTGCCAGCAGGGGGGGACTAGCGGTTTCCTACAATGAGCAGTTCTTC
CDR3aa: CASRGGLAVSYNEQFF

d_gene: .
abundance: many
v_gene: TRBV2
j_gene: TRBJ1-2
CDR3nt: TGTGCCAGCAGCCCCGGAGTTAACTATGGCTACACCTTC
CDR3aa: CASSPGVNYGYTF

d_gene: .
abundance: .
v_gene: TRBV6-2/TRBV6-3
j_gene: TRBJ1-5
CDR3nt: TGTGCCTCGCATACTAGCAATCAGCCCCAGCATTTT
CDR3aa: CASHTSNQPQHF

d_gene: TRBD2
abundance: once
v_gene: TRBV25-1
j_gene: TRBJ2-3
CDR3nt: TGTGCCAGCAGGGGACAGACTAGCGGGGGTTCGGATACGCAGTATTTT
CDR3aa: CASRGQTSGGSDTQYF

d_gene: TRBD2
abundance: .
v_gene: TRBV28
j_gene: TRBJ2-7
CDR3nt: TGTGCCAGCAGGCTAGCGGTCCCTTCCTACGAGCAGTACTTC
CDR3aa: CASRLAVPSYEQYF

d_gene: .
abundance: .
v_gene: TRBV7-2
j_gene: TRBJ2-5
CDR3nt: TGTGCCAGCAGCTTAGATCCCCTAGAGACCCAGTACTTC
CDR3aa: CASSLDPLETQYF

d_gene: .
abundance: .
v_gene: TRBV20-1
j_gene: TRBJ2-7
CDR3nt: TGCAGTGCTAGAGAGTCCGTCGAGCAGTACTTC
CDR3aa: CSARESVEQYF

d_gene: .
abundance: .
v_gene: TRBV4-1
j_gene: TRBJ1-5
CDR3nt: TGCGCCAGCAGCCATCAAACTCATCAGCCCCAGCATTTT
CDR3aa: CASSHQTHQPQHF

d_gene: TRBD1
abundance: .
v_gene: TRBV12-3/TRBV12-4
j_gene: TRBJ2-3
CDR3nt: TGTGCCAGCAGTCGGGACAGCATACTCACAGATACGCAGTATTTT
CDR3aa: CASSRDSILTDTQYF

d_gene: .
abundance: .
v_gene: TRBV12-3/TRBV12-4
j_gene: TRBJ2-3
CDR3nt: TGTGCCAGCAGGCAAAGCGCAGATACGCAGTATTTT
CDR3aa: CASRQSADTQYF

d_gene: .
abundance: .
v_gene: TRBV4-2
j_gene: TRBJ1-1
CDR3nt: TGTGCCAGCAGCCAGGGTAATACGAACACTGAAGCTTTCTTT
CDR3aa: CASSQGNTNTEAFF

d_gene: .
abundance: .
v_gene: TRBV28
j_gene: TRBJ2-7
CDR3nt: TGTGCCAGCAGGGGACGGGACTCTCTTTGGTACGAGCAGTACTTC
CDR3aa: CASRGRDSLWYEQYF

d_gene: .
abundance: .
v_gene: TRBV29-1
j_gene: TRBJ1-1
CDR3nt: TGCAGCGGGGGGGGGCGGATGAACACTGAAGCTTTCTTT
CDR3aa: CSGGGRMNTEAFF

d_gene: TRBD2
abundance: .
v_gene: TRBV7-2
j_gene: TRBJ2-1
CDR3nt: TGTGCCAGCAACTCCCTCAGCGGGGTGATCAATGAGCAGTTCTTC
CDR3aa: CASNSLSGVINEQFF

d_gene: TRBD1
abundance: .
v_gene: TRBV5-1
j_gene: TRBJ1-4
CDR3nt: TGCGCCAGCAGCTCATCTAGGGGACAGGACGTAACTAATGAAAAACTGTTTTTT
CDR3aa: CASSSSRGQDVTNEKLFF

d_gene: TRBD2
abundance: .
v_gene: TRBV6-2/TRBV6-3
j_gene: TRBJ2-5
CDR3nt: TGTGCCACCTCGAGGAGCGGGGGTATCCAAGAGACCCAGTACTTC
CDR3aa: CATSRSGGIQETQYF

d_gene: TRBD1
abundance: .
v_gene: TRBV29-1
j_gene: TRBJ2-5
CDR3nt: TGCAGCGGGGGGACAGGGGAAGAGACCCAGTACTTC
CDR3aa: CSGGTGEETQYF

d_gene: .
abundance: .
v_gene: TRBV12-3/TRBV12-4
j_gene: TRBJ2-5
CDR3nt: TGTGCCAGCAGAGGCACTGACGGGGAAGAGACCCAGTACTTC
CDR3aa: CASRGTDGEETQYF

d_gene: .
abundance: .
v_gene: TRBV20-1
j_gene: TRBJ2-5
CDR3nt: TGCAGTGCGCAACCCCCGGAGCCTTCCAGGGAGACCCAGTACTTC
CDR3aa: CSAQPPEPSRETQYF

d_gene: .
abundance: few
v_gene: TRBV6-2/TRBV6-3
j_gene: TRBJ2-1
CDR3nt: TGTGCCAGCAGGGGGATCTCCTACAATGAGCAGTTCTTC
CDR3aa: CASRGISYNEQFF

d_gene: .
abundance: .
v_gene: TRBV20-1
j_gene: TRBJ2-1
CDR3nt: TGCAGTGCACGACCACGACCATCCTACAATGAGCAGTTCTTC
CDR3aa: CSARPRPSYNEQFF

d_gene: TRBD2
abundance: .
v_gene: TRBV14
j_gene: TRBJ2-3
CDR3nt: TGTGCCAGCAGCCAAGATCTTGTCGGGGGGAAGTATTTT
CDR3aa: CASSQDLVGGKYF

d_gene: TRBD2
abundance: .
v_gene: TRBV2
j_gene: TRBJ2-7
CDR3nt: TGTGCCAGCACTACTAGCGGGAGATACGAGCAGTACTTC
CDR3aa: CASTTSGRYEQYF

d_gene: TRBD1
abundance: .
v_gene: TRBV9
j_gene: TRBJ2-1
CDR3nt: TGTGCCAGCAGCGTATCAGGACAGGGAACGGGCAATGAGCAGTTCTTC
CDR3aa: CASSVSGQGTGNEQFF

d_gene: .
abundance: .
v_gene: TRBV9
j_gene: TRBJ2-5
CDR3nt: TGTGCCAGCAGCGTAGGCGCGCTGAGGGAGACCCAGTACTTC
CDR3aa: CASSVGALRETQYF

d_gene: TRBD1
abundance: .
v_gene: TRBV6-2/TRBV6-3
j_gene: TRBJ1-2
CDR3nt: TGTGCCAGCAGCAAATTTCGACAGGGAGGTAACTATGGCTACACCTTC
CDR3aa: CASSKFRQGGNYGYTF